Sequencing of this TCR beta chain was carried out in a study of metastatic and nonmetastatic thyroid tumors (dated by TCRdb to between 2020 and 2021). As for the study more broadly: Repertoires were compared across peripheral blood and tumor or nodule tissue samples from malignant and benign thyroid patients. Overall study results and their limits: In both blood and tumor samples, malignant tumors were reported to have significantly higher TCR beta diversity than benign nodules.

For this chain, trimming is 3 bases at the V end and 6 bases at the J end, and the number of junction bases without a gene match is 8. CDR1 SGHRS and CDR2 YFSETQ are derived from the germline V gene. Measured from the cysteine to the phenylalanine, the CDR3 is 14 residues long. Just the 42-base CDR3 DNA is kept, in frame starting at base 1. No patient had received any treatment before thyroid surgery. Using T-cell receptor beta sequencing, the study looked back at clinical samples from patients collected from the early 2010s to the late 2010s. The library was built by means of PCR. Data came from an Illumina HiSeq 4000. The TCR beta-chain CDR3 region of each patient was profiled by high-throughput sequencing. For the original study's pipeline: The researchers built a classifier to tell apart papillary thyroid cancer patients with distant metastasis, based on CDR3 differences among clinicopathological groups. Repertoire diversity was assessed with the Shannon index, and tumor-blood repertoire similarity with the Morisita-Horn index. TCRdb reprocessed the public reads (quality trimming at Q25 with fastp, clone calling with MiXCR) and kept in-frame beta chains. TCRdb, not the authors, supplied the V and J calls. This sample holds 15,000 to 20,000 clones; around 36% were observed only once. 7% to 7.5% of the sample rests with the top ten.

This clone is regarded as medium-sized (0.01 to 0.1%). Its binding antigen is unknown. Qualities for individual bases were not recorded, and no much larger clone is one base off. The sequence joins TRBV5-1 to TRBJ1-2, with 7 bases in between that match TRBD1. The sequenced material came from tumor tissue. The source of this sequence is a female donor with papillary thyroid cancer or a benign thyroid nodule (not recorded which). Some clones in this sample may be carry-over from other donors' samples. CDR3 loop: CASSSETGWDGYTF. The DNA reads TGCGCCAGCAGCTCGGAGACAGGGTGGGATGGCTACACCTTC.